This passage covers 24 T cell receptor beta chains from one sample sequenced in a study of blood T cell repertoires in COVID-19. Libraries were prepared by immunoSEQ multiplex PCR; TCRdb keeps only in-frame clonotypes and omits some of them. The data contain under 250,000 clones, roughly 86% of them singletons. Sequencing input: peripheral blood. Every receptor here comes from a woman aged 60-70 years who had recovered from COVID-19.

This clone occurred a few times. A junction boundary mismatches the germline segment, possibly from a read error. The J gene is TRBJ1-1, the V gene TRBV19, with 7 bases matching TRBD1. CDR1 is LNHDA and CDR2 is SQIVND in the germline V gene (reference sequence). This CDR3 is built from 16 residues. This chain's CDR3 is CASSIIDREVIRELSF. CDR3 in DNA: TGTGCCAGTAGTATTATTGACAGGGAAGTTATTCGGGAGCTTTCTTTT.

The CDR3 DNA follows: TGTGCCAGCATCCCCGGGGTCACAGATACGCAGTATTTT. This sequence encodes CASIPGVTDTQYF. This chain uses TRBV12-3 or TRBV12-4 with TRBJ2-3, with TRBD2 as a possible D gene (5 bases). V lost 7 bases to trimming and J lost 2 bases, with 10 bases between them. CDR3 length: 13 residues.

The CDR3 protein is CASSLSPRDRIYGYTF. The CDR3 DNA follows: TGTGCCAGCAGCCTATCACCAAGGGACAGGATCTATGGCTACACCTTC. The J gene is TRBJ1-2, the V gene TRBV5-8, with TRBD1 matching 8 bases. Germline V gene lookup returns CDR1 SGHTS and CDR2 YDEGEE. The CDR3 length is 16 residues. V lost 4 bases to trimming and J lost 4 bases; unmatched junction nucleotides: 12.

V is TRBV7-9 and J is TRBJ1-5; no definite D call. V gave up 5 bases and J gave up 3 bases, with 11 bases separating them. This CDR3 has 14 amino acids. Germline V gene data show CDR1 as SEHNR and CDR2 as FQNEAQ (reference sequence). DNA for the CDR3: TGTGCCAGCAGCCAAAGCGGGGTCAATCAGCCCCAGCATTTT. Translated, it gives CASSQSGVNQPQHF.

The rearrangement uses TRBV29-1 and TRBJ1-2; 7 bases are shared with TRBD1. This CDR3 region has 11 residues. V gave up 7 bases and J gave up 4 bases; unmatched junction bases: 3. Germline V gene lookup returns CDR1 SQVTM and CDR2 ANQGSEA. The CDR3 sequence: CSEGDSYGYTF. CDR3 nucleotide sequence: TGCAGCGAGGGGGACAGCTATGGCTACACCTTC.

The CDR3 sequence is CASSLGDVTEAFF. In nucleotides, the CDR3 is TGTGCCAGCAGTCTTGGAGATGTCACTGAAGCTTTCTTT. The chain joins TRBV3-1 (or the pseudogene TRBV3-2) to TRBJ1-1; no firm D call. CDR3 length: 13 residues. Germline CDR1 and CDR2: LGHDT and YNNKEL (reference sequence). Trimming took 6 bases from V and 4 from J, leaving 12 bases between them.

The chain recombines TRBV5-4 with TRBJ1-2, with a weak D call TRBD1 (5 bases). Trimming left V 0 bases short and J 5 bases short, with 14 bases between. This CDR3 contains 15 residues. Looked up from germline, CDR1 is SGHNT and CDR2 is YYREEE (reference sequence). DNA of the CDR3: TGTGCCAGCAGCTTGGAGGCAGGGTTAGGGTATGGCTACACCTTC. Translated, it gives CASSLEAGLGYGYTF.

J is TRBJ2-3 and V is TRBV19, with a tentative D call TRBD2 (6 bases). There are 13 residues in the CDR3. Trimming shortened V by 1 base and J by 8 bases, and 10 bases separated the two germline ends. CDR1 and CDR2 from the germline V gene are LNHDA and SQIVND (reference sequence). The CDR3 nucleotides are TGTGCCAGTAGTATAGGGCAGGGAGGTACGCAGTATTTT. Translated: CASSIGQGGTQYF.

The chain employs TRBV5-4 and TRBJ2-1, with 8 bases identical to TRBD2. The V gene end was trimmed by 4 bases and the J gene end by 4 bases; junction bases not matched to a gene: 10. The CDR3 runs to 16 residues. Germline CDR1 SGHNT, CDR2 YYREEE (reference sequence). DNA of the CDR3: TGTGCCAGCAGCCCCTCGGGGGGGGGCCCTTACAATGAGCAGTTCTTC. Protein: CASSPSGGGPYNEQFF.

This clone appeared a few times. At one of its ends the junction is not consistent with the germline gene, which may arise from a read error. CDR3 DNA: TGTGCCAGCTTATTAGTCGCGGGGAACGCTGAAGCTTTCTTT. It codes for CASLLVAGNAEAFF. This chain connects TRBV28 to TRBJ1-1; D call uncertain. Germline loops: CDR1 MDHEN, CDR2 SYDVKM. This CDR3 has 14 residues.

The sample holds many counts of this clone. This chain links TRBV5-1 with TRBJ2-1; 7 bases agree with TRBD1. V shed 3 bases, J shed 7 bases, and the junction held 4 bases outside the gene matches. This CDR3 contains 13 residues. Germline assignment: CDR1 SGHRS and CDR2 YFSETQ. CDR3 DNA: TGCGCCAGCAGCTGGGTGACAGGGAATGAGCAGTTCTTC. Its protein product is CASSWVTGNEQFF.

The chain links TRBV7-6 to TRBJ2-7, with D perhaps TRBD2 (5 bases). CDR3 size: 15 residues. CDR1 and CDR2 from the germline V gene are SGHVS and FNYEAQ. V was trimmed by 5 bases and J by 5 bases, leaving 19 bases between them. As DNA, the CDR3 is TGTGCCAGCAGCCAAAAGCGGAAGCCGGTCCACGAGCAGTACTTC. Its protein product is CASSQKRKPVHEQYF.

This clone was detected only once. The gene calls are TRBV3-1 (or the pseudogene TRBV3-2) and TRBJ1-3; 7 nucleotides align to TRBD1. Trimming cost V 1 base and J 0 bases; bases outside gene matches: 18. Germline loops: CDR1 LGHDT, CDR2 YNNKEL (reference sequence). The CDR3 is made up of 21 amino acids. The chain's CDR3 is CASSQGNFRDSQFLSGNTIYF. The DNA for the CDR3 is TGTGCCAGCAGCCAAGGTAACTTCCGGGACAGCCAGTTCCTCTCTGGAAACACCATATATTTT.

V and J are TRBV7-9 and TRBJ2-3; 8 bases are shared with TRBD1. CDR1 and CDR2 (germline): SEHNR, FQNEAQ (reference sequence). The CDR3 loop spans 14 amino acids. Trimming cost V 7 bases and J 2 bases; bases outside gene matches: 5. DNA for the CDR3: TGTGCCAGCATGGGCAGGGGGCTCACAGATACGCAGTATTTT. This translates into CASMGRGLTDTQYF.

V usage is TRBV6-5 and J usage is TRBJ2-2; 7 bases match TRBD2. Germline V lookup: CDR1 MNHEY, CDR2 SVGAGI. Trimming took 6 bases from V and 6 from J; bases not matched to a gene: 10. This CDR3 is built from 15 residues. The CDR3 DNA reads as TGTGCCAGCAGCCCCCCGGGGGGAGGCGCCGGGGAGCTGTTTTTT. Translated, it gives CASSPPGGGAGELFF.

This chain connects TRBV19 to TRBJ2-7; TRBD1 agrees at 9 bases. The V and J ends lost 6 bases and 4 bases, in that order; junction bases with no gene match: 7. The CDR3 extends over 14 amino acids. The germline CDR1 and CDR2 sequences are LNHDA and SQIVND (reference sequence). CDR3 residues: CASSPQGAGYEQYF. Written as DNA, the CDR3 is TGTGCCAGTAGCCCACAGGGGGCAGGGTACGAGCAGTACTTC.

This clone was observed a single time. J is TRBJ1-2 and V is TRBV9; 7 nucleotides align to TRBD1. CDR1 and CDR2 (germline): SGDLS, YYNGEE. The CDR3 sequence is 15 residues long. V was clipped by 4 bases and J by 2 bases; unmatched bases: 8. The CDR3 DNA sequence: TGTGCCAGCAGCACCGTACAGGGGACGAACTATGGCTACACCTTC. Protein product: CASSTVQGTNYGYTF.

The V gene is TRBV19, the J gene TRBJ1-1; 10 bases fit TRBD1. The germline gives CDR1 LNHDA, CDR2 SQIVND (reference sequence). The CDR3 is 16 amino acids. Losses at the gene ends were 4 bases for V and 3 bases for J; bases not matched to a gene: 8. In nucleotides, the CDR3 is TGTGCCAGTAGTACCGGGACAGGGGTGAGGCACACTGAAGCTTTCTTT. Protein: CASSTGTGVRHTEAFF. The full variable domain, with the rest looked up from reference TRBV19 and TRBJ1-1, is DGGITQSPKYLFRKEGQNVTLSCEQNLNHDAMYWYRQDPGQGLRLIYYSQIVNDFQKGDIAEGYSVSREKKESFPLTVTSAQKNPTAFYLCASSTGTGVRHTEAFFGQGTRLTVV.

V is TRBV3-1 (or the pseudogene TRBV3-2) and J is TRBJ1-5; TRBD1 matches 7 bases. The trim removed 3 bases at V and 5 bases at J, leaving 1 base unmatched. CDR1 and CDR2 from the germline V gene are LGHDT and YNNKEL (reference sequence). The CDR3 is 13 amino acids. The CDR3 bases are TGTGCCAGCAGCCACACAGGGGATCAGCCCCAGCATTTT. Its protein product is CASSHTGDQPQHF.

In its sample, this clone was seen once. This sequence joins TRBV6-4 and TRBJ1-2, with unresolved D. The length of the CDR3 is 13 residues. Trimming removed 4 bases at V and 4 bases at J, with 10 bases between. Germline V gives CDR1 MRHNA, CDR2 SNTAGT. CDR3 sequence reads: CASSGSGSYGYTF. DNA for the CDR3: TGTGCCAGCAGTGGTTCAGGCTCCTATGGCTACACCTTC.

The J gene is TRBJ1-2, the V gene TRBV7-3; D ambiguous. CDR1 is SGHTA, CDR2 FQGTGA, per germline. This CDR3 comprises 13 residues. Trimming removed 2 bases from V and 5 bases from J, with 9 bases in between. CDR3 in DNA: TGTGCCAGCAGCTTAGAGGGAGAATATGGCTACACCTTC. Encoded protein: CASSLEGEYGYTF.

V usage is TRBV5-6 and J usage is TRBJ2-1, with no clear D. Between the trimmed V and J ends, which lost 2 bases and 3 bases, there was a span of 12 bases. The CDR3 extends over 15 amino acids. Germline-derived CDR1 and CDR2 are SGHDT and YYEEEE. The CDR3 is CASSFLSLSYNEQFF. In nucleotides, the CDR3 is TGTGCCAGCAGCTTTCTTTCTTTGAGCTACAATGAGCAGTTCTTC.

The J gene is TRBJ1-1, the V gene TRBV7-3; perhaps TRBD1 as D (5 bases). V dropped 4 bases and J dropped 5 bases, with 17 bases sitting between them. This CDR3 comprises 15 residues. Per germline, CDR1 SGHTA and CDR2 FQGTGA. CDR3 bases: TGTGCCAGCAGCTCCGGCGGGGGAGGGGTTACTGAAGCTTTCTTT. Translating gives CASSSGGGGVTEAFF.

The chain joins TRBV7-9 to TRBJ1-2, with 8 bases fitting TRBD1. The germline gives CDR1 SEHNR, CDR2 FQNEAQ (reference sequence). The junction had 11 bases not matched to a gene; V was cut back by 1 base and J by 4 bases. The CDR3 spans 17 residues. This CDR3 reads CASSLVAGQATGYGYTF. In nucleotides, the CDR3 is TGTGCCAGCAGCTTAGTCGCGGGACAGGCCACCGGCTATGGCTACACCTTC. Supplemented by reference TRBV7-9 and TRBJ1-2, the full variable domain reads DTGVSQNPRHKITKRGQNVTFRCDPISEHNRLYWYRQTLGQGPEFLTYFQNEAQLEKSRLLSDRFSAERPKGSFSTLEIQRTEQGDSAMYLCASSLVAGQATGYGYTFGSGTRLTVV.